This entry concerns a single TCR beta chain. No antigen is known for it. This CDR3 has 15 residues. The V end lost 3 bases, the J end lost 5 bases, and 13 bases lay between the germline ends. Germline assignment: CDR1 MGHRA and CDR2 YSYEKL. The assay used was immunoSEQ (version v3.0), run at survey level. Using immunoSEQ multiplex PCR, the repertoire was profiled, and TCRdb retains in-frame clones only, with some absent. The profile covers 25,000 or so clones, with 70% to 85% appearing a single time and approximately 11% taken by the ten largest. The record originates from a study of long-term antiretroviral therapy in people with HIV. Study-level results: Although diversity increased after ART, it remained lower than in transplant donor controls. Missing from the dataset were any data on ART adherence, viral resistance or therapy changes.

At minimum, one pre-ART and two post-ART PBMC samples were obtained from each donor. Specimens retained about 0.9-11 million cryopreserved PBMC preceding DNA extraction. The chain has TRBV4-1 and TRBJ1-4; a possible D gene is TRBD1 (6 bases). The sequence came from a man aged 18 to 29 with HIV. The material was unsorted PBMCs, obtained 0.8 years before starting antiretroviral therapy. The CDR3 protein is CASSQPGQGNEKLFF. The CDR3 DNA reads as TGCGCCAGCAGCCAGCCTGGCCAGGGGAATGAAAAACTGTTTTTT.